The 18 T cell receptor beta chains in this list originate from one sample, sequenced in a study of shared clonotypes between healthy human individuals. Here immunoSEQ multiplex PCR was the method, and the copy in TCRdb shows in-frame clones only, minus some. The table lists roughly 2 million clones, 95% of them singletons, with approximately 0.13% in the top ten. The sequenced material came from naive CD4+ T cells sorted from blood. Subset described: CD45RA+ positively selected. Receptor source: a young man in good health.

This chain links TRBV7-4 with TRBJ1-5, with TRBD1 matching over 12 bases. The germline V gene has CDR1 SGHVT and CDR2 SQSDAQ. V lost 5 bases to trimming and J lost 6 bases; unmatched junction nucleotides: 11. The CDR3 runs to 17 residues. CDR3 region: CASSNRGTGGSCQPQHF. The CDR3 nucleotides are TGTGCCAGCAGCAACCGGGGGACAGGGGGCAGTTGTCAGCCCCAGCATTTT.

The chain links TRBV6-5 to TRBJ1-6; tentative D call: TRBD1 (5 bases). Germline V lookup: CDR1 MNHEY, CDR2 SVGAGI. The V gene lost 0 bases and the J gene lost 10 bases, with 13 bases spanning the gap. The CDR3 totals 15 residues. CDR3 nucleotides: TGTGCCAGCAGTTACTCAGGAGGGGTTGACTCACCCCTCCACTTT. It codes for CASSYSGGVDSPLHF.

J is TRBJ1-2 and V is TRBV5-4, with 7 bases matching TRBD1. From germline, CDR1 is SGHNT and CDR2 YYREEE (reference sequence). After removal of 3 bases from V and 0 bases from J, the junction contained 5 bases not matched to a gene. This CDR3 spans 15 amino acids. Written as DNA, the CDR3 is TGTGCCAGCAGCTCGGGACAGCTACCTAACTATGGCTACACCTTC. Translation gives CASSSGQLPNYGYTF.

The chain carries TRBV5-1 and TRBJ1-4, with unresolved D. The CDR3 loop spans 16 amino acids. Trimming stripped 0 bases from V and 1 base from J, with 10 bases between. Per germline, CDR1 SGHRS and CDR2 YFSETQ. The CDR3 spells CASSLEGFGTNEKLFF. DNA of the CDR3: TGCGCCAGCAGCTTGGAGGGCTTTGGAACTAATGAAAAACTGTTTTTT.

The V call is TRBV7-3, the J call TRBJ2-2; no firm D call. The CDR3 is 11 amino acids. The ends were cut back, 4 bases at V and 8 bases at J, with 5 bases in the middle. Germline V gene sequence: CDR1 SGHTA, CDR2 FQGTGA. The CDR3 bases are TGTGCCAGCAGCTCCCAGGGGGAGCTGTTTTTT. Protein sequence: CASSSQGELFF.

The chain links TRBV5-1 to TRBJ2-7, with D possibly TRBD1 on 6 matching bases. The CDR3 sequence is 16 residues long. Trimming removed 3 bases at V and 6 bases at J, with 22 bases between. Germline assignment: CDR1 SGHRS and CDR2 YFSETQ. CDR3 loop: CASSSFTTGPLREQYF. The CDR3 DNA reads TGCGCCAGCAGCTCGTTTACGACAGGACCGCTACGCGAGCAGTACTTC. Based on the CDR3 plus reference TRBV5-1 and TRBJ2-7, the full variable domain is KAGVTQTPRYLIKTRGQQVTLSCSPISGHRSVSWYQQTPGQGLQFLFEYFSETQRNKGNFPGRFSGRQFSNSRSEMNVSTLELGDSALYLCASSSFTTGPLREQYFGPGTRLTVT.

The count of this clone is one. The rearrangement uses TRBV7-2 and TRBJ2-3; D possibly uses TRBD1 or TRBD2 (6 bases each). Germline loops: CDR1 SGHTA, CDR2 FQGNSA. The V gene lost 5 bases and the J gene lost 5 bases, with 14 bases spanning the gap. CDR3 length: 14 amino acids. The CDR3 sequence: CASSPRGAGDTQYF. In nucleotides, the CDR3 is TGTGCCAGCAGCCCGAGGGGGGCGGGAGATACGCAGTATTTT.

The V and J genes are TRBV28 and TRBJ1-5; D might be TRBD1 (5 bases). With 8 bases removed from V and 5 bases from J, the gap between germline ends came to 16 bases. This CDR3 is 14 amino acids long. Germline V gives CDR1 MDHEN, CDR2 SYDVKM. CDR3 protein: CASAPGTYDQPQHF. The CDR3 nucleotides read TGTGCCAGCGCGCCGGGGACGTACGATCAGCCCCAGCATTTT.

The CDR3 reads CASRAGVNQPQHF. In DNA form, the CDR3 reads TGTGCCAGCCGGGCAGGAGTCAATCAGCCCCAGCATTTT. V is TRBV6-5 and J is TRBJ1-5, with no clear D. Germline V gene data show CDR1 as MNHEY and CDR2 as SVGAGI. The CDR3 covers 13 residues. Trimming took off 8 bases at V and 3 bases at J, with 11 bases between the two ends.

Comments on this clone: The same CDR3 can be traced to other DNA sequences in this sample. This chain connects TRBV10-3 to TRBJ2-1; D unclear. The CDR3 is made up of 12 amino acids. The germline V gene has CDR1 ENHRY and CDR2 SYGVKD. Trimming removed 0 bases from V and 7 bases from J, with 4 bases in between. The CDR3 is CAISESENEQFF. DNA for the CDR3: TGTGCCATCAGTGAGTCCGAGAATGAGCAGTTCTTC.

V usage is TRBV28 and J usage is TRBJ2-5, with D possibly being TRBD1 or TRBD2 (5 bases each). Trimming pared 7 bases from V and 4 bases from J, leaving 19 bases between. Per the germline V gene, CDR1 is MDHEN and CDR2 is SYDVKM. This CDR3 is 15 amino acids long. The CDR3 spells CASTRGQGVRETQYF. CDR3 DNA sequence: TGTGCCAGCACCCGCGGGCAGGGTGTTCGAGAGACCCAGTACTTC.

The gene calls are TRBV6-1 and TRBJ2-4, with 7 bases matching TRBD2. The V segment lost 3 bases and the J segment 1 base; nucleotides outside the gene matches: 6. The germline gives CDR1 MNHNS, CDR2 SASEGT. This CDR3 is built from 16 residues. CDR3 protein: CASSDPRGGAKNIQYF. CDR3 nucleotides: TGTGCCAGCAGTGATCCCCGGGGAGGGGCCAAAAACATTCAGTACTTC.

V gene TRBV2 combines with J gene TRBJ2-5; D ambiguous. V was shortened by 4 bases and J by 4 bases, with 10 bases between the two germline ends. This CDR3 spans 13 amino acids. In germline, CDR1 is SNHLY, CDR2 FYNNEI. The CDR3 DNA reads as TGTGCCAGCAGTGCGCCCTTGGGAGAGACCCAGTACTTC. Encoded protein: CASSAPLGETQYF.

The DNA of the CDR3 is TGTGCCAGCAGCTTAGGCCGAACGGGACAGAATTCTGGGGAGCAGTACTTC. This translates into CASSLGRTGQNSGEQYF. The V and J genes are TRBV7-2 and TRBJ2-5, with 7 bases that match TRBD1. Per the germline V gene, CDR1 is SGHTA and CDR2 is FQGNSA. Trimming at V came to 1 base and at J to 11 bases, leaving 19 bases not matched to a gene. CDR3 length: 17 residues.

This clone was observed once. This chain links TRBV10-1 with TRBJ2-7; perhaps D is TRBD1 or TRBD2 (5 bases each). Germline CDR1 reads WNHNN; CDR2 reads SYGVQD (reference sequence). This CDR3 contains 15 residues. Trimming stripped 2 bases from V and 9 bases from J, with 20 bases between. CDR3 in DNA: TGCGCCAGCAGTGAGAGACAGCTCGGAGGTGGACGGCAGTACTTC. Translating it yields CASSERQLGGGRQYF.

The chain employs TRBV5-1 and TRBJ1-2, with D possibly TRBD1 on 5 matching bases. Germline CDR1 reads SGHRS; CDR2 reads YFSETQ. Trimming left V 0 bases short and J 8 bases short, with 14 bases between. There are 14 residues in the CDR3. In nucleotides, the CDR3 is TGCGCCAGCAGCTTGGCTCAGGGAGAGGAAGGCTACACCTTC. Protein product: CASSLAQGEEGYTF. The full variable domain, with the rest looked up from reference TRBV5-1 and TRBJ1-2, is KAGVTQTPRYLIKTRGQQVTLSCSPISGHRSVSWYQQTPGQGLQFLFEYFSETQRNKGNFPGRFSGRQFSNSRSEMNVSTLELGDSALYLCASSLAQGEEGYTFGSGTRLTVV.

The chain joins TRBV6-1 to TRBJ1-1; D uncertain. The CDR3 consists of 11 residues. The germline CDR1 and CDR2 sequences are MNHNS and SASEGT. The V gene lost 4 bases and the J gene lost 5 bases, with 5 bases spanning the gap. The CDR3 loop is CASSVVTEAFF. The DNA for the CDR3 is TGTGCCAGCAGTGTGGTGACTGAAGCTTTCTTT.

CDR3 sequence reads: CASSLRDRGLKWNQPQHF. The CDR3 DNA reads as TGTGCCAGCAGCTTAAGGGACAGGGGGCTAAAATGGAATCAGCCCCAGCATTTT. V usage is TRBV11-3 and J usage is TRBJ1-5, with 12 bases matching TRBD1. V lost 2 bases to trimming and J lost 4 bases; unmatched junction nucleotides: 9. This CDR3 has 18 amino acids. Germline loops: CDR1 SGHNT, CDR2 YENEEA.